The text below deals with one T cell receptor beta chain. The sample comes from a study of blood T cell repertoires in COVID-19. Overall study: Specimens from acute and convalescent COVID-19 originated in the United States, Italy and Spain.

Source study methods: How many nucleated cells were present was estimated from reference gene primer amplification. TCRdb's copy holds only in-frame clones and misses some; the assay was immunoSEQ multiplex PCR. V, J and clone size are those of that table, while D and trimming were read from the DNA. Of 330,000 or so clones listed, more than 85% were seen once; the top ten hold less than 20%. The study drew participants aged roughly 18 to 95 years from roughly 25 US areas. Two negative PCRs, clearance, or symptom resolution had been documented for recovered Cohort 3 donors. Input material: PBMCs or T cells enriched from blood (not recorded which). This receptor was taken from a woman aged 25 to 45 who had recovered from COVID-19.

The DNA for the CDR3 is TGTGCCAGCAGCCACGGACAGGATCAGCCCCAGCATTTT. Its protein product is CASSHGQDQPQHF. J is TRBJ1-5 and V is TRBV12-3 or TRBV12-4, with 7 bases identical to TRBD1. V lost 6 bases, J lost 5 bases, and 4 bases stayed unmatched. CDR3 length: 13 amino acids.